Shown below are 26 T cell receptor beta chains from a single sample sequenced in a study of post-analysis software for immune sequencing data. The antigens for these receptors are not known. Regarding the study as a whole: TRBV segments more frequent in patients than in controls numbered about 5 and included TRBV5-6, TRBV5-1 and TRBV20-1.

TCR beta cDNA libraries included unique molecular identifiers. In TCRdb, the PCR reads were re-called with MiXCR into one record per CDR3 protein. The sample lists just over 250,000 distinct CDR3 sequences, roughly a third seen once, with around 4.8% in the top ten. Sequenced: blood. The receptors here all came from a girl between 5 and 17 years old with multiple sclerosis.

The chain recombines TRBV11-2 with TRBJ2-2; maybe TRBD2 (6 bases). Germline V gene data show CDR1 as SGHAT and CDR2 as FQNNGV. Between the trimmed V and J ends, which lost 0 bases and 4 bases, there was a span of 18 bases. This CDR3 contains 18 residues. The CDR3 protein is CASSLDFPRLGSTGELFF. The CDR3 nucleotides are TGTGCCAGCAGCTTAGACTTCCCGAGACTAGGCAGCACCGGGGAGCTGTTTTTT.

This clonotype was found a few times. A read error is possible here, since a much larger clone lies one base away. The CDR3 does not close with the conserved phenylalanine or tryptophan, likely indicating a read error. This chain uses TRBV5-6 with TRBJ2-3, with D unclear. This CDR3 has 16 amino acids. Germline values: CDR1 SGHDT, CDR2 YYEEEE. Between the trimmed V and J ends, which lost 2 bases and 0 bases, there was a span of 13 bases. The CDR3 DNA reads as TGTGCCAGCAGCTTCTCGTCGCGTGGAAGCACAGATACGCAGTATGTT. The encoded protein is CASSFSSRGSTDTQYV.

This clonotype was detected only a few times. The chain is built from TRBV7-3 and TRBJ1-2; D call uncertain. V lost 5 bases and J lost 7, with 14 bases in between. CDR1 and CDR2 (germline): SGHTA, FQGTGA. The CDR3 sequence is 13 residues long. The CDR3 bases are TGTGCCAGCAGCACCGGGGTTGGCTGTGGCTACACCTTC. It translates to CASSTGVGCGYTF.

V gene TRBV29-1 combines with J gene TRBJ2-1; 7 nucleotides agree with TRBD2. The germline gives CDR1 SQVTM, CDR2 ANQGSEA. V lost 3 bases to trimming and J lost 5 bases; unmatched junction nucleotides: 13. The CDR3 extends over 16 amino acids. CDR3 sequence reads: CSVDSSGWGGDNEQFF. The CDR3 DNA reads as TGCAGCGTTGATTCTAGCGGATGGGGTGGGGACAATGAGCAGTTCTTC.

The genes are TRBV4-3 and TRBJ2-3; the match to TRBD1 covers 8 bases. The V and J ends lost 0 bases and 0 bases, in that order; junction bases with no gene match: 11. Germline CDR1 and CDR2: LGHNA and YSLEER. CDR3 length equals 19 residues. The CDR3 loop is CASSQDGQGDTHSTDTQYF. The CDR3 nucleotides are TGCGCCAGCAGCCAAGATGGACAGGGTGATACTCATAGCACAGATACGCAGTATTTT.

V gene TRBV27 combines with J gene TRBJ2-6; D unclear. Trimming removed 5 bases at V and 4 bases at J, with 12 bases between. This CDR3 has 15 amino acids. Germline V gives CDR1 MNHEY, CDR2 SMNVEV (reference sequence). CDR3 sequence (DNA): TGTGCCAGCAGTCTCCTGTTGGGAGGGGCCAACGTCCTGACTTTC. Protein product: CASSLLLGGANVLTF.

The chain links TRBV23-1 to TRBJ2-1; 10 bases match TRBD2. TRBV23-1 is placed among ORFs of uncertain function. Trimming took 4 bases from V and 6 from J; bases not matched to a gene: 9. The CDR3 extends over 16 amino acids. CDR3 bases: TGCGCCAGCAGTCCCCTAGCGGGAGTTCGGGGCAATGAGCAGTTCTTC. This sequence encodes CASSPLAGVRGNEQFF.

The genes are TRBV2 and TRBJ1-2; D not resolved. Trimming removed 6 bases at V and 7 bases at J, with 15 bases between. Germline CDR1 SNHLY, CDR2 FYNNEI. The CDR3 totals 13 residues. Written as DNA, the CDR3 is TGTGCCAGCAGGGTGACCCAGCGGTCTGGCTACACCTTC. Translation gives CASRVTQRSGYTF.

The rearrangement joins TRBV7-9 to TRBJ2-1; D unresolved. The V end lost 0 bases, the J end lost 14 bases, and 20 bases lay between the germline ends. The CDR3 runs 15 residues. Looked up from germline, CDR1 is SEHNR and CDR2 is FQNEAQ (reference sequence). CDR3 DNA: TGTGCCAGCAGCTTAGCGTTGATAGATGGCGGTGGGAAGTTCTTC. Translation: CASSLALIDGGGKFF.

The rearrangement uses TRBV4-1 and TRBJ2-3, with TRBD2 matching over 11 bases. Germline assignment: CDR1 MGHRA and CDR2 YSYEKL. The CDR3 totals 16 residues. V lost 1 base and J lost 5; bases outside the gene matches: 5. The CDR3 nucleotides read TGCGCCAGCAGCCAAGGAAATAGCGGGAGGGTAGATACGCAGTATTTT. Protein product: CASSQGNSGRVDTQYF.

This clonotype was detected ten times or more. V usage is TRBV20-1 and J usage is TRBJ2-1; D gene ambiguous. The V gene lost 0 bases and the J gene lost 2 bases, with 8 bases spanning the gap. The CDR3 runs to 14 residues. The germline V gene has CDR1 DFQATT and CDR2 SNEGSKA (reference sequence). The CDR3 region is CSARDPAPYNEQFF. DNA of the CDR3: TGCAGTGCTAGAGACCCCGCACCCTACAATGAGCAGTTCTTC.

This clonotype has a count of ten or more. V usage is TRBV4-1 and J usage is TRBJ2-1; TRBD2 agrees at 8 bases. Germline-derived CDR1 and CDR2 are MGHRA and YSYEKL. Trimming removed 3 bases from V and 2 bases from J; junction bases left unmatched: 9. There are 17 residues in the CDR3. The CDR3 coding sequence is TGCGCCAGCAGCCACCCAAGCACGGGAGGGCCCTACAATGAGCAGTTCTTC. It yields the protein CASSHPSTGGPYNEQFF.

Ten or more counts support this clonotype. The rearrangement joins TRBV27 to TRBJ2-5; possible D gene TRBD2, 6 bases. The CDR3 runs 12 residues. Between the trimmed V and J ends, which lost 6 bases and 5 bases, there was a span of 10 bases. Germline CDR1 is MNHEY and CDR2 is SMNVEV (reference sequence). CDR3: CASRAGPETQYF. CDR3 coding DNA: TGTGCCAGCAGGGCGGGGCCGGAGACCCAGTACTTC.

The chain has TRBV21-1 and TRBJ2-7. TRBV21-1 represents a pseudogene. This CDR3 has 13 residues. The CDR3 region has the DNA TGTGCCAGCAGCAATTGGACGGGCTACGAGCAGTACTTC. Translating it yields CASSNWTGYEQYF.

This chain uses TRBV28 with TRBJ1-5; a weak D match, TRBD1 (6 bases). Trimming pared 3 bases from V and 4 bases from J, leaving 13 bases between. Germline CDR1 and CDR2: MDHEN and SYDVKM. The CDR3 extends over 15 amino acids. The CDR3 here is CASSFPGTLNQPQHF. The CDR3 bases are TGTGCCAGCAGTTTTCCCGGGACACTTAATCAGCCCCAGCATTTT. Combining the CDR3 with reference TRBV28 and TRBJ1-5 gives the whole variable domain DVKVTQSSRYLVKRTGEKVFLECVQDMDHENMFWYRQDPGLGLRLIYFSYDVKMKEKGDIPEGYSVSREKKERFSLILESASTNQTSMYLCASSFPGTLNQPQHFGDGTRLSIL.

This clonotype was recorded at least ten times. The CDR3 region is CASSPDRGHDTQYF. The DNA for the CDR3 is TGCGCCAGCAGCCCCGACAGGGGGCACGATACGCAGTATTTT. The chain links TRBV5-1 to TRBJ2-3, with 10 bases that match TRBD1. V dropped 4 bases and J dropped 6; count of bases not matched to a gene: 5. CDR3 size: 14 residues. CDR1 and CDR2 from the germline V gene are SGHRS and YFSETQ.

The chain's CDR3 is CASRAGGEQFF. CDR3 nucleotide sequence: TGTGCCAGCAGGGCAGGGGGTGAGCAGTTCTTC. This chain joins TRBV2 and TRBJ2-1; 7 bases are shared with TRBD1. CDR1 and CDR2 from the germline V gene are SNHLY and FYNNEI. J gave up 9 bases and V 6 bases, and 2 bases lay outside the gene matches. The CDR3 extends over 11 amino acids.

This clonotype turned up a few times. One junction end disagrees with the germline gene, perhaps due to a read error. V gene TRBV9 combines with J gene TRBJ2-1; 10 bases map to TRBD2. The CDR3 loop spans 19 amino acids. Germline V CDR1 and CDR2: SGDLS, YYNGEE. This CDR3 reads CAGSVGLAGVGSSYNEQFF. CDR3 coding DNA: TGTGCCGGCAGCGTAGGCCTAGCGGGAGTCGGATCCTCCTACAATGAGCAGTTCTTC. Full variable domain (remainder filled in from reference TRBV9 and TRBJ2-1): DSGVTQTPKHLITATGQRVTLRCSPRSGDLSVYWYQQSLDQGLQFLIQYYNGEERAKGNILERFSAQQFPDLHSELNLSSLELGDSALYFCAGSVGLAGVGSSYNEQFFGPGTRLTVL.

The chain carries TRBV3-1 and TRBJ1-1; 7 bases match TRBD1. V lost 8 bases and J lost 2; bases outside the gene matches: 11. The CDR3 extends over 15 amino acids. Germline loops: CDR1 LGHDT, CDR2 YNNKEL (reference sequence). Here the CDR3 reads CASGRQGRQNTEAFF. The CDR3 DNA sequence: TGTGCCAGCGGCAGACAGGGCCGACAAAACACTGAAGCTTTCTTT.

This clonotype occurred many times. The gene calls are TRBV15 and TRBJ2-5; TRBD2 matches 7 bases. CDR1 LNHNV and CDR2 YYDKDF come from the germline V gene (reference sequence). The CDR3 is made up of 16 amino acids. Germline trimming cut 1 base from V and 4 bases from J; bases unmatched to any gene: 9. CDR3 nucleotide sequence: TGTGCCACCAGCAGAGGAGGAGCGGGGAGGGGAGAGACCCAGTACTTC. Protein product: CATSRGGAGRGETQYF.

The rearrangement links TRBV5-1 to TRBJ2-6; D gene unclear. V gave up 0 bases and J gave up 0 bases, with 10 bases separating them. Germline CDR1 reads SGHRS; CDR2 reads YFSETQ. The CDR3 contains 17 residues. The DNA of the CDR3 is TGCGCCAGCAGCTTGGACGGAGCAAGCTCTGGGGCCAACGTCCTGACTTTC. The encoded protein is CASSLDGASSGANVLTF.

In its sample, this clonotype was seen many times. This chain joins TRBV19 and TRBJ2-1; no firm D call. The CDR3 totals 13 residues. Germline-derived CDR1 and CDR2 are LNHDA and SQIVND (reference sequence). Trimming took 6 bases from V and 6 from J, leaving 12 bases between them. DNA of the CDR3: TGTGCCAGTAGACCTTTCAACTCCAATGAGCAGTTCTTC. Encoded protein: CASRPFNSNEQFF.

The rearrangement uses TRBV5-1 and TRBJ2-7; tentatively, D is TRBD1 or TRBD2 (5 bases each). In germline, CDR1 is SGHRS, CDR2 YFSETQ. This CDR3 is 14 amino acids long. V dropped 3 bases and J dropped 7 bases, with 17 bases sitting between them. The CDR3: CASSSGTAGQEQYF. The CDR3 DNA is TGCGCCAGCAGCTCCGGGACCGCCGGCCAGGAGCAGTACTTC. Filled out from reference TRBV5-1 and TRBJ2-7, the complete variable domain reads KAGVTQTPRYLIKTRGQQVTLSCSPISGHRSVSWYQQTPGQGLQFLFEYFSETQRNKGNFPGRFSGRQFSNSRSEMNVSTLELGDSALYLCASSSGTAGQEQYFGPGTRLTVT.

This clonotype has ten or more counts. The V and J genes are TRBV29-1 and TRBJ1-1; the match to TRBD1 covers 7 bases. The CDR3 runs to 12 residues. V lost 4 bases and J lost 4; bases outside the gene matches: 3. Germline loops: CDR1 SQVTM, CDR2 ANQGSEA. CDR3 loop: CSVVNRGTEAFF. In DNA form, the CDR3 reads TGCAGCGTTGTCAACAGGGGCACTGAAGCTTTCTTT.

The genes are TRBV12-3 or TRBV12-4 and TRBJ2-1, with D hard to call. V was clipped by 7 bases and J by 0 bases, with 16 bases between them. This CDR3 region has 16 residues. DNA of the CDR3: TGTGCCAGCACCTCAAGTGGCGGAAGCTCCTACAATGAGCAGTTCTTC. This encodes CASTSSGGSSYNEQFF.

There are a few counts of this clonotype. The V and J genes are TRBV20-1 and TRBJ1-1; TRBD1 might be the D (5 bases). Trimming took off 0 bases at V and 0 bases at J, with 8 bases between the two ends. CDR1 and CDR2 (germline): DFQATT, SNEGSKA (reference sequence). The length of the CDR3 is 14 residues. The CDR3 is CSARDGHLNTEAFF. The CDR3 DNA sequence: TGCAGTGCTAGAGACGGACACCTGAACACTGAAGCTTTCTTT.